Below, 22 T cell receptor beta chains from the same sample are listed, as sequenced in a study of T cells in women clearing cervical HPV infection. Using immunoSEQ multiplex PCR, the repertoire was profiled, and TCRdb retains in-frame clones only, with some absent. The sample holds tens of thousands of clones. Sequencing was performed on blood buffy coat. The receptors here all came from a woman aged 18 to 75 with a cervical HPV16 infection that either progressed to CIN3+ or cleared (not recorded which).

About this clone itself: The read halts 3 residues ahead of the CDR3 end, with the missing end drawn from the germline J gene. V gene TRBV5-1 combines with J gene TRBJ2-3; 9 nucleotides match TRBD2. The CDR3 consists of 17 residues. CDR1 is SGHRS and CDR2 is YFSETQ in the germline V gene. J gave up 5 bases and V 4 bases, and 14 bases lay outside the gene matches. The chain's CDR3 is CASSRRGLAHEEDTQYF. Incomplete CDR3 DNA: TGCGCCAGCAGCCGACGTGGACTAGCGCATGAGGAAGATACG.

Concerning this clone itself: The read ends 3 residues before the CDR3 terminus; that terminus is restored from the germline J gene. The chain carries TRBV19 and TRBJ2-1; 9 nucleotides agree with TRBD1. The CDR3 is made up of 15 amino acids. CDR1 LNHDA and CDR2 SQIVND come from the germline V gene (reference sequence). Trimming removed 7 bases from V and 4 bases from J; junction bases left unmatched: 8. The part of the CDR3 DNA that was read is TGTGCCAGTACCACAGGGGGCTGGGGATACAATGAG. Its protein is CASTTGGWGYNE. The whole CDR3 is CASTTGGWGYNEQFF.

Details on this clone: With the read ending 3 residues before the CDR3 end, the germline J gene is used to fill in that end. The chain is built from TRBV18 and TRBJ1-2, with D hard to call. Germline CDR1 and CDR2: KGHSH and LQKENI. The CDR3 extends over 14 amino acids. CDR3 bases read: TGTGCCAGCTCACCCTCGGCGGTTACCTACGAC. It codes for CASSPSAVTYD. The full CDR3 protein is CASSPSAVTYDYTF.

Notes on this clone: Read sequence stops 3 residues before the CDR3 end, and the germline J gene provides the missing end. The rearrangement uses TRBV4-1 and TRBJ1-1; no clear D. Germline CDR1 is MGHRA and CDR2 is YSYEKL. The CDR3 extends over 12 amino acids. The V gene lost 3 bases and the J gene lost 1 base, with 3 bases spanning the gap. The CDR3 spells CASSHRNTEAFF. The sequenced CDR3 bases are TGCGCCAGCAGCCACAGGAACACTGAA.

By frequency, this clone is medium-sized. CDR3 region: CASRASTIYGYTF. The sequenced CDR3 bases are TGTGCCAGCAGGGCCTCTACTATCTATGGC. The genes are TRBV2 and TRBJ1-2, with no clear D. Sequencing ends 3 residues short of the CDR3 end; the germline J gene provides the rest. CDR1 and CDR2 (germline): SNHLY, FYNNEI. The CDR3 sequence is 13 residues long. V lost 6 bases and J lost 4, with 12 bases in between. The complete variable domain, with remaining parts taken from reference TRBV2 and TRBJ1-2, reads EPEVTQTPSHQVTQMGQEVILRCVPISNHLYFYWYRQILGQKVEFLVSFYNNEISEKSEIFDDQFSVERPDGSNFTLKIRSTKLEDSAMYFCASRASTIYGYTFGSGTRLTVV.

Comments on this clone: From the germline J gene comes the end of the CDR3, since the read stops 3 residues before it. J is TRBJ2-7 and V is TRBV20-1, with a weak D call TRBD2 (6 bases). CDR1 DFQATT and CDR2 SNEGSKA come from the germline V gene (reference sequence). The CDR3 sequence is 15 residues long. Trimming pared 0 bases from V and 2 bases from J, leaving 14 bases between. The CDR3 protein is CSARDPWGTPYEQYF. The CDR3 DNA, read in part, is TGCAGTGCTAGAGATCCCTGGGGGACTCCCTACGAG.

CDR3 sequence reads: CASSADTDTEAFF. The sequenced CDR3 bases are TGCGCCAGCAGCGCCGATACAGACACTGAA. The V call is TRBV5-1, the J call TRBJ1-1, with D uncertain. The DNA ends 3 residues before the CDR3 does, and the rest of the CDR3 is filled in from the germline J gene. Germline CDR1 reads SGHRS; CDR2 reads YFSETQ. The CDR3 consists of 13 residues. V was clipped by 4 bases and J by 3 bases, with 10 bases between them.

With respect to this clone: The CDR3 is cut off 3 residues early in the read; its end comes from the germline J gene. V is TRBV20-1 and J is TRBJ2-4, with D possibly called TRBD1 or TRBD2 (5 bases each). From germline, CDR1 is DFQATT and CDR2 SNEGSKA (reference sequence). CDR3 length: 16 residues. V was trimmed by 3 bases and J by 0 bases, leaving 15 bases between them. Incomplete CDR3 DNA: TGCAGTGCTAGCCTGAGGGGAAAAATAGCCAAAAACATT. This codes for CSASLRGKIAKNI. The whole CDR3 is CSASLRGKIAKNIQYF.

As regards this clone: The sequenced fragment ends 3 residues before the CDR3 boundary, so the rest is inferred from the germline J gene. The V and J genes are TRBV2 and TRBJ1-4; D not certain. Germline-derived CDR1 and CDR2 are SNHLY and FYNNEI. V lost 9 bases, J lost 5 bases, and 13 bases lay in between. The CDR3 runs 13 residues. The covered CDR3 bases are TGTGCCAGTGTAGGACTGCTAAATGAAAAA. Amino acids: CASVGLLNEK. In full, the CDR3 reads CASVGLLNEKLFF. Drawing the rest from reference TRBV2 and TRBJ1-4, the complete variable domain is EPEVTQTPSHQVTQMGQEVILRCVPISNHLYFYWYRQILGQKVEFLVSFYNNEISEKSEIFDDQFSVERPDGSNFTLKIRSTKLEDSAMYFCASVGLLNEKLFFGSGTQLSVL.

As to this clone: The read is 3 residues too short to cover the CDR3 end, so that end is filled in from the germline J gene. The chain joins TRBV19 to TRBJ1-1; TRBD1 is a possible D gene (5 bases). Deletions cut 4 bases from V and 3 bases from J, with 15 bases between. The CDR3 length is 15 residues. CDR1 is LNHDA and CDR2 is SQIVND in the germline V gene (reference sequence). The CDR3 is CASSSGQPGYTEAFF. The CDR3 DNA, read in part, is TGTGCCAGTAGTAGTGGGCAGCCAGGGTACACTGAA.

Of note for this clone: The read ends 3 residues early relative to the CDR3; the germline J gene fills the gap. The V gene is TRBV27, the J gene TRBJ2-1, with D possibly matching TRBD2 (6 bases). This CDR3 region has 18 residues. In germline, CDR1 is MNHEY, CDR2 SMNVEV (reference sequence). V lost 2 bases to trimming and J lost 7 bases, with 24 bases between them. CDR3 loop: CASSLTDFAGFHFNEQFF. The CDR3 bases that were read are TGTGCCAGCAGTTTAACCGATTTCGCGGGATTCCACTTTAATGAG.

Comments on this clone: The read halts 3 residues ahead of the CDR3 end, with the missing end drawn from the germline J gene. This sequence joins TRBV20-1 and TRBJ1-3; unclear D gene. This CDR3 has 14 residues. With 4 bases removed from V and 0 bases from J, the gap between germline ends came to 10 bases. The germline V gene encodes CDR1 DFQATT and CDR2 SNEGSKA (reference sequence). The chain's CDR3 is CSATDRGSGNTIYF. Partial CDR3 DNA: TGCAGTGCTACTGACCGGGGCTCTGGAAACACC.

On this clone itself: The CDR3 goes on 3 residues after the read ends, and that part is filled in from the germline J gene. The chain links TRBV20-1 to TRBJ2-7; TRBD2 aligns across 8 bases. With 6 bases clipped from V and 3 bases from J, the junction kept 10 bases outside the gene matches. Per germline, CDR1 DFQATT and CDR2 SNEGSKA (reference sequence). There are 14 residues in the CDR3. Incomplete CDR3 DNA: TGCAGTGCCGGCACTAGCGGCGGGCTCTACGAG. This encodes CSAGTSGGLYE. The CDR3 as a whole reads CSAGTSGGLYEQYF.

The sequenced part of the CDR3 DNA is TGCAGCGTTGAGTCGGGGAACGGC. This translates into CSVESGNG. The whole CDR3 is CSVESGNGYTF. The V gene is TRBV29-1, the J gene TRBJ1-2; D unresolved. The CDR3 end lies 3 residues beyond the end of the read and is filled in from the germline J gene. Germline loops: CDR1 SQVTM, CDR2 ANQGSEA. The CDR3 consists of 11 residues.

With regard to this clone: The CDR3 end is not reached by the read, which stops 3 residues before it; the germline J gene fills it in. The chain carries TRBV7-6 and TRBJ2-1; 13 bases are a match to TRBD2. The CDR3 spans 16 residues. Germline V gives CDR1 SGHVS, CDR2 FNYEAQ. Trimming took 0 bases from V and 7 from J; bases not matched to a gene: 3. The sequenced CDR3 bases are TGTGCCAGCAGCTTAGCATCGACTAGCGGGAGGAATGAG. It codes for CASSLASTSGRNE. The whole CDR3 protein is CASSLASTSGRNEQFF.

Comments on this clone: The read falls 3 residues short of the CDR3 end, and the missing part is taken from the germline J gene. V usage is TRBV5-4 and J usage is TRBJ1-2; the D is unclear. Germline V gene data show CDR1 as SGHNT and CDR2 as YYREEE (reference sequence). The CDR3 is 14 residues long. V gave up 2 bases and J gave up 4 bases, with 12 bases separating them. The CDR3 region is CASSFAGPSYGYTF. The DNA read from the CDR3 is TGTGCCAGCAGCTTCGCAGGCCCCAGCTATGGC.

The CDR3 protein is CASSSDEATGSLAKNIQYF. CDR3 DNA (partial): TGCGCCAGCAGCTCCGACGAGGCCACAGGGTCCCTAGCCAAAAACATT. J is TRBJ2-4 and V is TRBV5-1, with D perhaps matching TRBD1 (6 bases). The read falls 3 residues short of the CDR3 end, and the missing part is taken from the germline J gene. The CDR3 extends over 19 amino acids. V was cut by 3 bases and J by 0 bases, with 22 bases left in between. Germline CDR1 is SGHRS and CDR2 is YFSETQ.

Comment on this clone: The observed sequence ends 3 residues before the CDR3 terminus, with the missing tail filled in from the germline J gene. This chain connects TRBV14 to TRBJ1-1, with D possibly being TRBD1 (6 bases). This CDR3 spans 16 amino acids. Trimming left V 3 bases short and J 1 base short, with 15 bases between. The germline V gene has CDR1 SGHDN and CDR2 FVKESK. The CDR3 DNA, read in part, is TGTGCCAGCAGCCATGACAACCGGGACAAGAACACTGAA. Its translation: CASSHDNRDKNTE. The full-length CDR3 reads as CASSHDNRDKNTEAFF.

Comments on this clone: Read data end 3 residues before the CDR3 end; the end is taken from the germline J gene. The rearrangement uses TRBV7-8 and TRBJ2-3, with D possibly being TRBD2 (6 bases). CDR3 length equals 16 residues. Germline V gives CDR1 SGHVS, CDR2 FQNEAQ. Trimming stripped 0 bases from V and 5 bases from J, with 15 bases between. Incomplete CDR3 DNA: TGTGCCAGCAGCTTAGCGGCCTCACGCGGGGTAGATACG. It translates to CASSLAASRGVDT. The CDR3 in its entirety is CASSLAASRGVDTQYF.

A note on this clone: The read finishes 3 residues shy of the CDR3 end, and the germline J gene is used to complete it. The chain combines TRBV12-3 or TRBV12-4 with TRBJ1-2; no reliable D call. V lost 1 base and J 3 bases, leaving 6 bases between the germline ends. The CDR3 sequence is 13 residues long. The CDR3 DNA, read in part, is TGTGCCAGCAGTTTAGACACCCACTATGGC. Its translation is CASSLDTHYG. Given in full, the CDR3 is CASSLDTHYGYTF.

As for this clone: The read stops 3 residues short of the end of the CDR3; the missing end is completed from the germline J gene. The rearrangement links TRBV28 to TRBJ1-4; 8 positions agree with TRBD1. The CDR3 totals 15 residues. J gave up 5 bases and V 6 bases, and 8 bases lay outside the gene matches. CDR1 is MDHEN and CDR2 is SYDVKM in the germline V gene. The CDR3: CASRTTGAMNEKLFF. The CDR3 DNA, read in part, is TGTGCCAGCAGGACGACAGGGGCGATGAATGAAAAA.

Comment on this clone: Coverage ceases 3 residues before the CDR3 finishes, and the germline J gene fills in the end. The rearrangement links TRBV19 to TRBJ2-1; 9 bases are shared with TRBD2. The ends lost 3 bases at V and 8 bases at J; junction bases unmatched: 8. From germline, CDR1 is LNHDA and CDR2 SQIVND (reference sequence). The CDR3 contains 15 residues. The CDR3 bases that were read are TGTGCCAGTAGTATCGCGGGAGGGCCTCGTTATGAG. As protein: CASSIAGGPRYE. The whole CDR3 reads CASSIAGGPRYEQFF. The entire variable domain, with the rest obtained from reference TRBV19 and TRBJ2-1, is as follows: DGGITQSPKYLFRKEGQNVTLSCEQNLNHDAMYWYRQDPGQGLRLIYYSQIVNDFQKGDIAEGYSVSREKKESFPLTVTSAQKNPTAFYLCASSIAGGPRYEQFFGPGTRLTVL.